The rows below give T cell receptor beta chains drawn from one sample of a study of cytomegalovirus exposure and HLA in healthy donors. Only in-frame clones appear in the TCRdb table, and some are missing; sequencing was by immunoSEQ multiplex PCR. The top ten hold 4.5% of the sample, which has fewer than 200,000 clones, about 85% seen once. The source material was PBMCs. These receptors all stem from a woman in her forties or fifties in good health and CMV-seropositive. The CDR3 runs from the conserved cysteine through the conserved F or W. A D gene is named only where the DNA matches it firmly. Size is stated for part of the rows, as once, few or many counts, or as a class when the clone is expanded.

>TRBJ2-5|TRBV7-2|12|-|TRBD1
TGTGCCAGCAGCCAGACCGGGACAGACCTTTACTTC
CASSQTGTDLYF
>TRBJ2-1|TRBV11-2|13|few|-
TGTGCCAGCAGCTTAACTAAGCGCCCCGAGCAGTTCTTC
CASSLTKRPEQFF
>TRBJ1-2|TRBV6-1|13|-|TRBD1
TGTGCCAGCAGTGTTTCCATCGGGACAGCGGTTACCTTC
CASSVSIGTAVTF
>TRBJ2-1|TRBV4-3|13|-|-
TGCGCCAGCAGCCAACTTAGGGGTGATGAGCAGTTCTTC
CASSQLRGDEQFF
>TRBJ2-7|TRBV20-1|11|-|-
TGCAGTGCTCTCGCGAGCTACGAGCAGTACTTC
CSALASYEQYF
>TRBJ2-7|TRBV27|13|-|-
TGTGCCAGCAGTTTCAGTGGTTCCTACGAGCAGTACTTC
CASSFSGSYEQYF
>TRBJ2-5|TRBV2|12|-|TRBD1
TGTGCCGGTCGACAGGGTCAAGAGACCCAGTACTTC
CAGRQGQETQYF
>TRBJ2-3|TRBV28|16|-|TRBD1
TGTGCCAGCAGTACCTCAAGACAGGGCAAGACAGATACGCAGTATTTT
CASSTSRQGKTDTQYF
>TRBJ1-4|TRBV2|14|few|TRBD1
TGTGCCAGCAGGGGGACAGGGGGCGTTGAAAAACTGTTTTTT
CASRGTGGVEKLFF
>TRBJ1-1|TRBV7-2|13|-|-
TGTGCCAGCAGCAAAAGGGGGAACACTGAAGCTTTCTTT
CASSKRGNTEAFF
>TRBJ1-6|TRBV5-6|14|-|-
TGTGCCAGCAGCCTACAGCCATTTAATTCACCCCTCCACTTT
CASSLQPFNSPLHF
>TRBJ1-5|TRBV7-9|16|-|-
TGTGCCAGCAGCCCAGGTACCGGGGTGGGGAATCAGCCCCAGCATTTT
CASSPGTGVGNQPQHF
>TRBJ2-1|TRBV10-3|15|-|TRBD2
TGTGCCATCACCGAGGGACTAGCGGGAGGGAATGAGCAGTTCTTC
CAITEGLAGGNEQFF
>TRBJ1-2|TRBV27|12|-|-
TGTGCCAGCTCAGGGGCTAACTATGGCTACACCTTC
CASSGANYGYTF
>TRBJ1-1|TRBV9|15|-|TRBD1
TGTGCCAGCAGCCCGCCCGGGACAGGTAACACTGAAGCTTTCTTT
CASSPPGTGNTEAFF
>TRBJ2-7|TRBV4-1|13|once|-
TGCGCCAGCAGGCAACAGGGATCCTACGAGCAGTACTTC
CASRQQGSYEQYF